These 6 T cell receptor beta chains were all obtained from the same sample, sequenced in a study of blood T cell repertoires in COVID-19. Libraries were prepared by immunoSEQ multiplex PCR; TCRdb keeps only in-frame clonotypes and omits some of them. The data show about 180,000 clones, roughly 87% seen once. The sample comprised peripheral blood. The receptors were sampled from a woman between 45 and 60 years old with acute or convalescent COVID-19.

This chain connects TRBV19 to TRBJ2-1, with TRBD2 matching over 10 bases. J lost 4 bases, V lost 4 bases, and 10 bases had no gene match. Germline CDR1 and CDR2: LNHDA and SQIVND (reference sequence). The CDR3 totals 17 residues. The CDR3, as DNA: TGTGCCAGTAGTAGGGACATGCTAGCGGGAGTATACAATGAGCAGTTCTTC. It encodes CASSRDMLAGVYNEQFF. Complete variable domain (other parts from reference TRBV19 and TRBJ2-1): DGGITQSPKYLFRKEGQNVTLSCEQNLNHDAMYWYRQDPGQGLRLIYYSQIVNDFQKGDIAEGYSVSREKKESFPLTVTSAQKNPTAFYLCASSRDMLAGVYNEQFFGPGTRLTVL.

V and J are TRBV6-5 and TRBJ2-7; tentatively, D is TRBD2 (6 bases). Trimming removed 6 bases at V and 2 bases at J, with 14 bases between. Per germline, CDR1 MNHEY and CDR2 SVGAGI. CDR3 size: 14 residues. The CDR3 DNA sequence: TGTGCCAGCAGCCGCGGACTAAAAACCTACGAGCAGTACTTC. It translates to CASSRGLKTYEQYF.

The chain couples TRBV24-1 to TRBJ1-2, with 12 bases aligning to TRBD1. Germline V gives CDR1 KGHDR, CDR2 SFDVKD. The V gene end was trimmed by 4 bases and the J gene end by 0 bases; junction bases not matched to a gene: 5. This CDR3 is 17 amino acids long. The CDR3 spells CATSDGTGGLANYGYTF. DNA for the CDR3: TGTGCCACCAGTGACGGGACAGGGGGCCTTGCTAACTATGGCTACACCTTC.

This rearrangement joins TRBV11-3 to TRBJ2-1, with D perhaps matching TRBD2 (5 bases). With 5 bases removed from V and 3 bases from J, the gap between germline ends came to 14 bases. Germline V gives CDR1 SGHNT, CDR2 YENEEA. The CDR3 is 15 residues long. The CDR3 DNA is TGTGCCAGCAGCGGGAGCAGGAGCCTCTACAATGAGCAGTTCTTC. Encoded protein: CASSGSRSLYNEQFF.

The J gene is TRBJ2-3, the V gene TRBV24-1; 9 bases agree with TRBD1. J was trimmed by 3 bases and V by 4 bases; bases with no gene match: 4. In germline, CDR1 is KGHDR, CDR2 SFDVKD. The CDR3 spans 15 residues. The DNA of the CDR3 is TGTGCCACCAGTGACCCGGGACAGGGAACAGATACGCAGTATTTT. Residues: CATSDPGQGTDTQYF.

The genes are TRBV11-3 and TRBJ2-1; D perhaps matches TRBD2 (6 bases). There are 16 residues in the CDR3. Trimming removed 0 bases at V and 4 bases at J, with 13 bases between. Germline CDR1 SGHNT, CDR2 YENEEA. CDR3 amino acids: CASSLDQRTTYNEQFF. CDR3 nucleotides: TGTGCCAGCAGCTTAGATCAGAGGACTACTTACAATGAGCAGTTCTTC.